This TCR beta chain came from a study of blood T cell repertoires in COVID-19. In the authors' methods: Amplifying reference gene primers gave estimates of nucleated cell counts. Profiling relied on immunoSEQ multiplex PCR, and the TCRdb table lists in-frame clones only, not all of them. V and J calls and clone size are copied from that table; D and trimming were computed from the DNA. The table has about 280,000 clones, 80% to 90% seen once. V lost 3 bases to trimming and J lost 11 bases; unmatched junction nucleotides: 7. The CDR3 covers 13 residues. The chain links TRBV12-3 or TRBV12-4 to TRBJ1-5; 7 positions match TRBD1. This sequence was found in an older woman with acute or convalescent COVID-19. The sample comprised peripheral blood. The CDR3 DNA reads TGTGCCAGCAGTTTCCGAGGGGGCGAAGCCCAGCATTTT. It is translated as CASSFRGGEAQHF.